This TCR beta chain is drawn from a study of PD-1 blockade in classical Hodgkin lymphoma. Study at large: With a 2-week interval, patients received intravenous nivolumab at 3 mg/kg. The study's findings and limits: Newly diagnosed patients had baseline TCR diversity that was reportedly lower than that of healthy donors. There was a significant rise in CD4+ TCR diversity by C4D1, with no such rise for CD8+.

The data were produced by immunoSEQ multiplex PCR, yet TCRdb's version contains in-frame clones alone and is incomplete. Of 13,000 to 15,000 clones listed, about 60% are singletons. The CDR3 runs to 16 residues. Trimming removed 5 bases at V and 0 bases at J, with 16 bases between. The germline V gene has CDR1 MNHEY and CDR2 SMNVEV (reference sequence). This clone ranks as large. The antigen remains unidentified. Relapses following autologous stem cell transplantation were seen in all patients, with brentuximab vedotin exposure varying. Sequences were derived from peripheral blood mononuclear cells (PBMCs), sampled at baseline. The receptor's source is a human donor with classical Hodgkin lymphoma. This chain connects TRBV27 to TRBJ1-1; perhaps TRBD1 as D (5 bases). In DNA form, the CDR3 reads TGTGCCAGCAGTGGGGGGTTTGGGTCTCTGAACACTGAAGCTTTCTTT. This codes for CASSGGFGSLNTEAFF.